These 17 T cell receptor beta chains share one sample of origin, sequenced in a study of T-cell memory formation after mild COVID-19. MiXCR, run by TCRdb on the 5' RACE reads, gives a single entry per CDR3 protein. The sample holds about 560,000 distinct CDR3 sequences; approximately 21% are singletons and the top ten take about 8.4%. The material sequenced was PBMCs or a T cell subset sorted from them (not recorded which). These receptors originate from an adult woman who had mild COVID-19 (a few samples of this study predate the infection). Cell type and time point are not known.

This clonotype was picked up many times. V is TRBV5-1 and J is TRBJ2-4; D remains ambiguous. Germline lookup yields CDR1 SGHRS and CDR2 YFSETQ. V lost 0 bases, J lost 7 bases, and 2 bases lay in between. The CDR3 totals 11 residues. The CDR3 loop is CASSLDNIQYF. CDR3 nucleotides: TGCGCCAGCAGCTTGGATAACATTCAGTACTTC.

This clonotype came up a few times. The chain combines TRBV6-1 with TRBJ2-7; 8 bases are shared with TRBD1. V was clipped by 6 bases and J by 2 bases; unmatched bases: 12. The CDR3 spans 16 residues. The germline gives CDR1 MNHNS, CDR2 SASEGT. DNA of the CDR3: TGTGCCAGCAGCCCCGGGCAGGGGGCGCGTCCCTACGAGCAGTACTTC. It encodes CASSPGQGARPYEQYF.

This clonotype was picked up a small number of times. The chain recombines TRBV19 with TRBJ2-3; D ambiguous. The CDR3 loop spans 14 amino acids. V dropped 1 base and J dropped 2 bases, with 7 bases sitting between them. CDR1 and CDR2 from the germline V gene are LNHDA and SQIVND (reference sequence). This chain's CDR3 is CASSIGAATDTQYF. Written as DNA, the CDR3 is TGTGCCAGTAGTATAGGGGCCGCCACAGATACGCAGTATTTT.

The V and J genes are TRBV5-1 and TRBJ1-2; D uncertain. Germline CDR1 reads SGHRS; CDR2 reads YFSETQ. Trimming removed 5 bases at V and 5 bases at J, with 13 bases between. CDR3 size: 13 residues. The CDR3 loop is CASRHGYRYGYTF. CDR3 DNA sequence: TGCGCCAGCAGACACGGGTATAGGTATGGCTACACCTTC.

The chain carries TRBV20-1 and TRBJ2-1; possibly TRBD2 for D (6 bases). Trimming removed 6 bases from V and 8 bases from J, with 14 bases in between. Germline CDR1 reads DFQATT; CDR2 reads SNEGSKA (reference sequence). The CDR3 extends over 12 amino acids. The CDR3 here is CSAPLLADEQFF. The CDR3 region has the DNA TGCAGTGCCCCCTTACTAGCTGATGAGCAGTTCTTC.

The chain uses TRBV30 and TRBJ2-5; perhaps D is TRBD1 or TRBD2 (7 bases each). V shed 0 bases and J shed 4 bases, with 12 bases lying between them. The CDR3 extends over 14 amino acids. Germline-derived CDR1 and CDR2 are GTSNPN and SVGIG (reference sequence). CDR3: CAWSVGGGGETQYF. DNA for the CDR3: TGTGCCTGGAGTGTAGGGGGCGGGGGAGAGACCCAGTACTTC.

The table lists this clonotype with many counts. In DNA form, the CDR3 reads TGCGCCAGCAGCTTAAGTTGGACAGGGGGGGCAATCGACGAGCAGTACTTC. It is translated as CASSLSWTGGAIDEQYF. This chain uses TRBV4-1 with TRBJ2-7, with 10 bases lining up with TRBD1. Germline V gene data show CDR1 as MGHRA and CDR2 as YSYEKL. V shed 5 bases, J shed 5 bases, and the junction held 15 bases outside the gene matches. The CDR3 length is 17 residues.

This clonotype was found a few times. The CDR3 here is CASSPSRVRGPLHF. In nucleotides, the CDR3 is TGTGCCAGCAGCCCCTCCAGGGTCCGAGGACCCCTCCACTTT. The rearrangement links TRBV7-8 to TRBJ1-6; D is perhaps TRBD1 (5 bases). This CDR3 region has 14 residues. The V end was cut by 5 bases, the J end by 12 bases, with 17 bases between. Germline values: CDR1 SGHVS, CDR2 FQNEAQ.

The chain recombines TRBV6-5 with TRBJ1-1; no reliable D call. Germline values: CDR1 MNHEY, CDR2 SVGAGI. There are 13 residues in the CDR3. Trimming left V 2 bases short and J 1 base short, with 5 bases between. CDR3 sequence (DNA): TGTGCCAGCAGTTACGCCAGGAACACTGAAGCTTTCTTT. As protein: CASSYARNTEAFF.

This clonotype was recorded a few times. V gene TRBV12-3 or TRBV12-4 combines with J gene TRBJ2-3; 11 bases fit TRBD2. The CDR3 is 18 residues long. With 3 bases clipped from V and 2 bases from J, the junction kept 10 bases outside the gene matches. In DNA form, the CDR3 reads TGTGCCAGCAGTTTTTCCGGACCGGGACTAGCGGACACAGATACGCAGTATTTT. It encodes CASSFSGPGLADTDTQYF.

V gene TRBV7-9 combines with J gene TRBJ2-6, with D hard to call. The CDR3 is made up of 16 amino acids. The germline CDR1 and CDR2 sequences are SEHNR and FQNEAQ (reference sequence). V was clipped by 5 bases and J by 0 bases, with 11 bases between them. CDR3 DNA sequence: TGTGCCAGCAGCAGAATAGAAAGCTCTGGGGCCAACGTCCTGACTTTC. It specifies CASSRIESSGANVLTF.

The V gene is TRBV7-2, the J gene TRBJ2-3; possibly TRBD1 or TRBD2 for D (5 bases each). The CDR3 sequence is 18 residues long. Trimming pared 0 bases from V and 2 bases from J, leaving 18 bases between. Looked up from germline, CDR1 is SGHTA and CDR2 is FQGNSA. The CDR3 DNA sequence: TGTGCCAGCAGCTTAGCGGATTTGGGGGAGAGGGACACAGATACGCAGTATTTT. Its translation: CASSLADLGERDTDTQYF.

This chain uses TRBV18 with TRBJ2-3; D uncertain. Germline CDR1 and CDR2: KGHSH and LQKENI. The CDR3 has 14 residues. The V gene lost 0 bases and the J gene lost 3 bases, with 7 bases spanning the gap. The CDR3 region is CASSPPVRTDTQYF. The CDR3, as DNA: TGTGCCAGCTCACCACCGGTTAGAACAGATACGCAGTATTTT.

This clonotype appeared a few times. The chain is built from TRBV5-1 and TRBJ2-1, with TRBD2 matching over 10 bases. Losses at the gene ends were 0 bases for V and 3 bases for J; bases not matched to a gene: 3. The germline CDR1 and CDR2 sequences are SGHRS and YFSETQ. The CDR3 totals 16 residues. The CDR3 nucleotides are TGCGCCAGCAGCTTGGAACTAGCGGGGATCTACAATGAGCAGTTCTTC. This codes for CASSLELAGIYNEQFF.

The rearrangement uses TRBV27 and TRBJ2-3; the match to TRBD1 covers 9 bases. The CDR3 length is 16 residues. Germline assignment: CDR1 MNHEY and CDR2 SMNVEV (reference sequence). Losses at the gene ends were 4 bases for V and 3 bases for J; bases not matched to a gene: 8. The DNA for the CDR3 is TGTGCCAGCAGTTATAAGGGGACAGGGTTGACAGATACGCAGTATTTT. Translated: CASSYKGTGLTDTQYF.

V usage is TRBV3-1 and J usage is TRBJ2-7, with D maybe TRBD1 (5 bases). Trimming took off 4 bases at V and 4 bases at J, with 11 bases between the two ends. Germline-derived CDR1 and CDR2 are LGHDT and YNNKEL (reference sequence). The CDR3 runs 13 residues. CDR3 in amino acids: CASSRGSGYEQYF. DNA of the CDR3: TGTGCCAGCAGCCGGGGCTCTGGGTACGAGCAGTACTTC.

CDR3 DNA sequence: TGTGCCAGTACCATATTAGCGGGGAACTATGAGCAGTTCTTC. It encodes CASTILAGNYEQFF. The chain joins TRBV19 to TRBJ2-1, with TRBD2 identical over 8 bases. This CDR3 contains 14 residues. Germline CDR1 LNHDA, CDR2 SQIVND (reference sequence). Unmatched junction bases numbered 10, after V lost 7 bases and J lost 8 bases.